Listed below are T cell receptor beta chains from one sample, sequenced in a study of control samples from healthy donors and cancer patients. The repertoire was sequenced with immunoSEQ multiplex PCR; TCRdb's copy has only in-frame clones and lacks some. The sample records 150,000 or so clones, under 95% being singletons. The sequenced material came from blood. These receptors were collected from a man between 18 and 35 years old in good health. CDR3s leave out the opening cysteine and the closing phenylalanine or tryptophan. The order of the fields is J gene, clone size, V gene, CDR3 protein. Size values are once, few and many counts, or a class for expanded clones, and some rows have none.

J: TRBJ1-1
size: .
V: TRBV20-1
CDR3: SNIEAF

J: TRBJ1-1
size: once
V: TRBV14
CDR3: ASSQVRITEAF

J: TRBJ2-1
size: .
V: TRBV13
CDR3: ASSLSGGAFNEQF

J: TRBJ2-5
size: .
V: TRBV6-5
CDR3: ASSPSRGPLETQY

J: TRBJ2-2
size: .
V: TRBV5-1
CDR3: ASSLTSGGTGELF

J: TRBJ2-1
size: .
V: TRBV5-5
CDR3: ASSPVGGDEQF

J: TRBJ1-1
size: .
V: TRBV27
CDR3: ASSTPGTEAF

J: TRBJ1-1
size: .
V: TRBV5-5
CDR3: ASSLHLGGLTEAF

J: TRBJ2-3
size: once
V: TRBV12-2
CDR3: ASRFFGLAGEIDTQY

J: TRBJ2-7
size: .
V: TRBV28
CDR3: ASIAQGTPYEQY

J: TRBJ1-2
size: .
V: TRBV15
CDR3: ATSRDVGTEIYGYT

J: TRBJ2-7
size: .
V: TRBV7-9
CDR3: ASNPPQGSYEQY

J: TRBJ1-1
size: .
V: TRBV21-1
CDR3: ASPAKGGTEAF

J: TRBJ2-7
size: .
V: TRBV5-1
CDR3: ASSMDRVYEQY

J: TRBJ1-4
size: .
V: TRBV7-9
CDR3: ASSLAPGGIGEKLF

J: TRBJ2-3
size: .
V: TRBV6-1
CDR3: ASSDLAGGATDTQY

J: TRBJ1-2
size: .
V: TRBV30
CDR3: AWSVGAYGYT

J: TRBJ2-7
size: once
V: TRBV20-1
CDR3: SATLTHEQY

J: TRBJ1-5
size: few
V: TRBV2
CDR3: ASSKDSNQPQH

J: TRBJ2-7
size: .
V: TRBV6-6
CDR3: ASSYGQGAPDEQY

J: TRBJ1-4
size: .
V: TRBV19
CDR3: ASSTSGTGGEKLF

J: TRBJ2-3
size: .
V: TRBV6-6
CDR3: ASSYGGTDTQY

J: TRBJ2-7
size: once
V: TRBV5-4
CDR3: ASSLAGSSYEQY

J: TRBJ2-7
size: .
V: TRBV5-6
CDR3: ASSLAQGSYEQY

J: TRBJ1-1
size: .
V: TRBV7-3
CDR3: ASSWGLNTEAF

J: TRBJ1-2
size: .
V: TRBV25-1
CDR3: ASSVSQGRGYT

J: TRBJ1-2
size: once
V: TRBV2
CDR3: ASSEGGYGYT

J: TRBJ1-5
size: .
V: TRBV6-2/TRBV6-3
CDR3: ASSQQGRGQPQH

J: TRBJ2-2
size: .
V: TRBV12-3/TRBV12-4
CDR3: ASTLTGELF

J: TRBJ1-5
size: .
V: TRBV4-1
CDR3: ASSWDREQPQH

J: TRBJ1-2
size: .
V: TRBV5-1
CDR3: ASSQNREIDGYT

J: TRBJ1-1
size: .
V: TRBV6-1
CDR3: ASSEINEAF

J: TRBJ2-1
size: .
V: TRBV12-5
CDR3: ASGSGLAGTYNEQF

J: TRBJ1-1
size: .
V: TRBV6-5
CDR3: ASRKQKMNTEAF

J: TRBJ2-7
size: many
V: TRBV3-1/TRBV3-2
CDR3: ASSPLTGLGVYEQY

J: TRBJ2-3
size: .
V: TRBV6-4
CDR3: ASSEGDSTDTQY

J: TRBJ1-3
size: .
V: TRBV7-9
CDR3: ASSLEGGLSGNTIY

J: TRBJ2-5
size: .
V: TRBV25-1
CDR3: ASSEVGTVQETQY

J: TRBJ2-7
size: few
V: TRBV7-3
CDR3: ASSLGVTPGVWGNEQY

J: TRBJ2-3
size: .
V: TRBV5-4
CDR3: ASSLGADTQY

J: TRBJ1-6
size: .
V: TRBV3-1/TRBV3-2
CDR3: ASASGTANNSPLH

J: TRBJ2-7
size: once
V: TRBV6-5
CDR3: ASTLDPYEQY

J: TRBJ2-3
size: .
V: TRBV25-1
CDR3: ASSETGQGADTQY

J: TRBJ2-5
size: .
V: TRBV18
CDR3: ASSPPDVPGGETQY

J: TRBJ1-2
size: .
V: TRBV7-2
CDR3: ASRPTVGTGNYGYT

J: TRBJ2-3
size: .
V: TRBV7-3
CDR3: ASSFVQSTDTQY

J: TRBJ1-2
size: .
V: TRBV7-8
CDR3: ASSLGQGAEST

J: TRBJ1-2
size: .
V: TRBV6-6
CDR3: ASSSDRNYGYT